The clone carrying this T cell receptor beta chain was seen more than once but under ten times. The antigen is undetermined. One end of the junction is discordant with germline, which a read error may explain. A primer in the constant region served to generate TCR beta cDNA from 450 to 650 ng of total RNA. Amplification in three nested multiplex PCR rounds with slightly modified ARM-PCR gave rise to TCR beta libraries. A C-beta reverse primer and TRBV1-TRBV30 forward primers served in each of the first two PCR rounds, at about 10 cycles apiece. TCRdb called the multiplex PCR reads again in MiXCR, with one record for every CDR3 protein. The data show around 47,000 distinct CDR3 sequences, around 70% seen once. The sample comes from a study of tumor-infiltrating lymphocytes in primary liver carcinoma. In the study overall: Tumor lesions were T1-T3 N0M0 and spanned roughly 4 to 11 cm.

From approximately 20-30 mg of unsorted bulk tissue, DNA and RNA were co-extracted together. The study's findings and limits: Tumors had a significantly higher top-250-clone fraction than blood (p = 0.039). Only about 7-24% of top clones were detected in each of the five tumor regions.

CDR3 length: 16 residues. CDR1 is WNHNN and CDR2 is SYGVQD in the germline V gene (reference sequence). The source of this sequence is a man aged 40-50 years with primary liver carcinoma and hepatitis B virus infection. The V and J genes are TRBV10-1 and TRBJ2-4; TRBD2 matches at 10 bases. Input material: liver tumor tissue from sampling region 2. Subset indicated: tumor region T2, inferior pole. The CDR3 protein is CAGSPLAGRTKNIQYF. Here the CDR3 DNA reads TGCGCCGGCAGCCCACTAGCGGGAAGGACCAAAAACATTCAGTACTTC.